This T cell receptor beta chain was captured by sequencing in a study of CD8 T cells in Susac syndrome. RNA was extracted with the RNeasy kit, and a quantity of about 0.45 to 1 ug was reverse transcribed using random hexamers. Amplification of the TCR beta CDR3 was carried out by immunoSEQ multiplex PCR, which spanned a total of 54 Vbeta and 13 Jbeta segments. TCRdb used MiXCR to reprocess the immunoSEQ multiplex PCR reads, holding one entry per CDR3 protein. The sample contains 350,000 to 550,000 distinct CDR3 sequences, around 83% of which appear only once. CDR1 SGHDN and CDR2 FVKESK come from the germline V gene. The CDR3 covers 11 residues. Trimming shortened V by 1 base and J by 3 bases, and 1 base separated the two germline ends. This clonotype has at least ten counts.

The specimen was CD8+ T cells from PBMCs. V gene TRBV14 combines with J gene TRBJ2-7, with D unclear. The source of this sequence is a human donor with multiple sclerosis. CDR3 coding DNA: TGTGCCAGCAGCCAAGGCTACGAGCAGTACTTC. This codes for CASSQGYEQYF.